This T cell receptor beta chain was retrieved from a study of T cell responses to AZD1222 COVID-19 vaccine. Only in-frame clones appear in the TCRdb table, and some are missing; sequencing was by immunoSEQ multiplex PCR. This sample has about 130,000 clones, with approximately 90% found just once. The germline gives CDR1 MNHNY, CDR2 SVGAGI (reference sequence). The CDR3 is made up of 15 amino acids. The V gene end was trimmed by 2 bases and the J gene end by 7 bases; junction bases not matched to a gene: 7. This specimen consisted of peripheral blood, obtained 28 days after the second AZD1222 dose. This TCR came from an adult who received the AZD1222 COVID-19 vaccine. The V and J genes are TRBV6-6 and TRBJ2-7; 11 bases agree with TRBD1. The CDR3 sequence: CASSYDGQGAREQYF. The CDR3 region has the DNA TGTGCCAGCAGTTACGATGGACAGGGGGCGCGGGAGCAGTACTTC.